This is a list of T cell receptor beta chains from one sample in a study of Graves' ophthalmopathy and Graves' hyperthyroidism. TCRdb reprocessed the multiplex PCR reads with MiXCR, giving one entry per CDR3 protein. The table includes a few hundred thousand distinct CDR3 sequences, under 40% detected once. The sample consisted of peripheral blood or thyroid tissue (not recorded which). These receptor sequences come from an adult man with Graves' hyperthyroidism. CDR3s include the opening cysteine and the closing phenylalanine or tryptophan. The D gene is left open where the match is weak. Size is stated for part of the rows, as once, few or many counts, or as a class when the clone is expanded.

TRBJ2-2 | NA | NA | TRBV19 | CASNRDVTGELFF | TGTGCCAGTAATCGTGATGTCACCGGGGAGCTGTTTTTT
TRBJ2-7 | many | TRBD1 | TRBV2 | CASKDRDRSSYEQYF | TGTGCCAGCAAAGACCGGGACAGAAGCTCCTACGAGCAGTACTTC
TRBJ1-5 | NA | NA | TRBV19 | CASSTQTGPNQPQHF | TGTGCCAGTAGTACCCAGACAGGCCCCAATCAGCCCCAGCATTTT
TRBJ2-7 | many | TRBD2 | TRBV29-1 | CSVEPARGASYEQYF | TGCAGCGTTGAACCCGCGCGGGGGGCATCCTACGAGCAGTACTTC
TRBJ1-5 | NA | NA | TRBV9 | CASSPTSGPYSNQPQHF | TGTGCCAGCTCACCCACGAGCGGGCCATATAGCAATCAGCCCCAGCATTTT
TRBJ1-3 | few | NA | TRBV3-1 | CASSQARGYRDTIYF | TGTGCCAGCAGCCAAGCTCGGGGGTATCGAGACACCATATATTTT
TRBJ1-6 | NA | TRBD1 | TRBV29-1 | CSVMTGGQPHSPLHF | TGCAGCGTCATGACAGGGGGTCAGCCCCATTCACCCCTCCACTTT
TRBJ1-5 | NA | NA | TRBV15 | CAEQGISNQPQHF | TGTGCCGAGCAGGGAATCAGCAATCAGCCCCAGCATTTT
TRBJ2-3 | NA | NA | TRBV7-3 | CASSFRASTDTQYF | TGTGCCAGCAGCTTCAGGGCGAGCACAGATACGCAGTATTTT
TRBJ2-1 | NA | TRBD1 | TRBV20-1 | CSASPRDRVNEQFF | TGCAGTGCTAGTCCCCGGGACAGGGTGAATGAGCAGTTCTTC
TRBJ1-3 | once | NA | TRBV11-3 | CASSLVSPLSGNTIYF | TGTGCCAGCAGCTTAGTCTCACCTCTCTCTGGAAACACCATATATTTT
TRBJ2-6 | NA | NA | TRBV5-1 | CASRLDNYGANVLTF | TGCGCCAGCAGGCTTGATAACTATGGGGCCAACGTCCTGACTTTC